This TCR beta chain was observed in a study of blood T cell repertoires in COVID-19. In the authors' workflow: Amplification of reference gene primers provided the estimated nucleated cell counts. Only in-frame clones appear in the TCRdb table, and some are missing; sequencing was by immunoSEQ multiplex PCR. V, J and clone size are those of that table, while D and trimming were read from the DNA. Among 250,000 to 350,000 clones, 90% were seen once, and the ten largest hold 1.7%. A few counts support this clone. CDR1 and CDR2 (germline): LGHNA, YNFKEQ. This CDR3 has 15 residues. V lost 4 bases and J lost 4; bases outside the gene matches: 7.

Sequenced sample: PBMCs or T cells enriched from blood (not recorded which). V is TRBV4-2 and J is TRBJ2-1, with TRBD2 matching over 7 bases. The sequence was collected from a woman aged 18 to 35 with acute COVID-19. CDR3 DNA sequence: TGTGCCAGCAGCCGTGTCCGGGAGGATTACAATGAGCAGTTCTTC. Amino acid sequence: CASSRVREDYNEQFF.